This T cell receptor beta chain came from a study of blood T cells in healthy people across ages. Study-wide results and caveats: Higher diversity and more naive CD4+ cells were features of long-lived donors, compared to aged donors. CMV status of donors was not determined, possibly confounding expanded clonotype changes.

A second PCR, run for about 7 to 11 cycles, used a sample-barcoded 5' primer plus a J-beta primer mix. Each single sample gave us at least 2.5 million CDR3-containing paired-end reads. TCRdb re-called the 5' RACE reads through MiXCR, storing one row per CDR3 protein. The sample contains around 1.7 million distinct CDR3 sequences, roughly 27% of which appear only once. The people who gave samples were healthy Caucasians from Russia, aged about 6 to 100. In the case of this clonotype: The target antigen is unknown.

Germline CDR1 LNHDA, CDR2 SQIVND (reference sequence). This CDR3 has 14 residues. The V and J ends lost 7 bases and 1 base respectively, with 13 bases between them. Sequencing was performed on blood. The sequence derives from a woman in her 30s in good health. The chain couples TRBV19 to TRBJ1-1, with a tentative D call TRBD1 (5 bases). CDR3 amino acids: CASIDPGENTEAFF. As DNA, the CDR3 is TGTGCCAGTATTGACCCGGGGGAGAACACTGAAGCTTTCTTT.